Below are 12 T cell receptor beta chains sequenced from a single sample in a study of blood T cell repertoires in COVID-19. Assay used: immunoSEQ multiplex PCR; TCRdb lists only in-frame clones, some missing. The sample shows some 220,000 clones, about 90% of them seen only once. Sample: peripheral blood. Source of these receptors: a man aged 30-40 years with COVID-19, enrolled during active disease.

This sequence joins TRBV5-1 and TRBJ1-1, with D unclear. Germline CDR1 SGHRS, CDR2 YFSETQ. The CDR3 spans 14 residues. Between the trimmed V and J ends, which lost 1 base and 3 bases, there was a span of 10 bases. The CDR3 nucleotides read TGCGCCAGCAGCTTGATTGACGGGTACACTGAAGCTTTCTTT. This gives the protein CASSLIDGYTEAFF. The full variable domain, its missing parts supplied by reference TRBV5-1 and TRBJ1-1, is KAGVTQTPRYLIKTRGQQVTLSCSPISGHRSVSWYQQTPGQGLQFLFEYFSETQRNKGNFPGRFSGRQFSNSRSEMNVSTLELGDSALYLCASSLIDGYTEAFFGQGTRLTVV.

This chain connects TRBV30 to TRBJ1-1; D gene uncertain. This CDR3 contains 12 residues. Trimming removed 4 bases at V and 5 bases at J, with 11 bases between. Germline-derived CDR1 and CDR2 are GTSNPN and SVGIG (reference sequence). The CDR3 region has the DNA TGTGCCTGGAATCCGGGGTTGACTGAAGCTTTCTTT. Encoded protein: CAWNPGLTEAFF. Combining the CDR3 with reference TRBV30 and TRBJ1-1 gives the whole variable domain SQTIHQWPATLVQPVGSPLSLECTVEGTSNPNLYWYRQAAGRGLQLLFYSVGIGQISSEVPQNLSASRPQDRQFILSSKKLLLSDSGFYLCAWNPGLTEAFFGQGTRLTVV.

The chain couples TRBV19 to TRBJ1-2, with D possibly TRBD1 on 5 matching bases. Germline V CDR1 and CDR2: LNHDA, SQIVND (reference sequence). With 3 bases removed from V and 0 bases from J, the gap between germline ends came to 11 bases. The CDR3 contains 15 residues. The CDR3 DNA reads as TGTGCCAGTAGTATTGGGACTGAGGCTAACTATGGCTACACCTTC. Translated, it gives CASSIGTEANYGYTF.

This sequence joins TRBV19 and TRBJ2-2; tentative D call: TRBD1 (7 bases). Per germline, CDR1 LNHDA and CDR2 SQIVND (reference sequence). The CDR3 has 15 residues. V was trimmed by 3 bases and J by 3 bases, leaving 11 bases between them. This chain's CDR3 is CASSIDRDYTGELFF. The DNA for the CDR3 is TGTGCCAGTAGTATCGACAGGGACTACACCGGGGAGCTGTTTTTT.

DNA for the CDR3: TGTGCCGTCCGCAAAACGGGGGGGATCACCGGGGAGCTGTTTTTT. It yields the protein CAVRKTGGITGELFF. V usage is TRBV10-3 and J usage is TRBJ2-2; 8 nucleotides line up with TRBD2. From germline, CDR1 is ENHRY and CDR2 SYGVKD. This CDR3 is 15 amino acids long. J lost 4 bases, V lost 11 bases, and 12 bases had no gene match.

Written as DNA, the CDR3 is TGTGCCAGCAGTAGGGGACAGCTTAACACCGGGGAGCTGTTTTTT. Translation gives CASSRGQLNTGELFF. The V call is TRBV5-4, the J call TRBJ2-2, with 7 positions matching TRBD1. The CDR3 totals 15 residues. The J segment lost 2 bases and the V segment lost 5 bases, leaving 6 bases of the junction unmatched. Germline V gene lookup returns CDR1 SGHNT and CDR2 YYREEE (reference sequence). The full variable domain, its missing parts supplied by reference TRBV5-4 and TRBJ2-2, is ETGVTQSPTHLIKTRGQQVTLRCSSQSGHNTVSWYQQALGQGPQFIFQYYREEENGRGNFPPRFSGLQFPNYSSELNVNALELDDSALYLCASSRGQLNTGELFFGEGSRLTVL.

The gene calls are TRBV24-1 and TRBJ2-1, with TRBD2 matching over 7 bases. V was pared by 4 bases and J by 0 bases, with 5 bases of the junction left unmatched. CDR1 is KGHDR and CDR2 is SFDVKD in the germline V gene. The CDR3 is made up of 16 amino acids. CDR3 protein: CATSEASGDSYNEQFF. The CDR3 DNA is TGTGCCACCAGTGAGGCCAGCGGGGACTCCTACAATGAGCAGTTCTTC.

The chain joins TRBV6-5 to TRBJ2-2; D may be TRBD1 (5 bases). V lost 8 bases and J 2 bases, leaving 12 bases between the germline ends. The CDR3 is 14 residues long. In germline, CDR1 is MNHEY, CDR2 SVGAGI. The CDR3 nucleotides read TGTGCCAGCTCGACGACAGTCAACACCGGGGAGCTGTTTTTT. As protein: CASSTTVNTGELFF.

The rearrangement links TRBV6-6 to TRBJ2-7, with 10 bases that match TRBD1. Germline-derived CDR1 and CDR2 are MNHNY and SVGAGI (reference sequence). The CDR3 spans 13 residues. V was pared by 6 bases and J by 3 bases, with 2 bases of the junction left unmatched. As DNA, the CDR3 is TGTGCCAGCAGAGGGACAGGGGACTACGAGCAGTACTTC. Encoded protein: CASRGTGDYEQYF.

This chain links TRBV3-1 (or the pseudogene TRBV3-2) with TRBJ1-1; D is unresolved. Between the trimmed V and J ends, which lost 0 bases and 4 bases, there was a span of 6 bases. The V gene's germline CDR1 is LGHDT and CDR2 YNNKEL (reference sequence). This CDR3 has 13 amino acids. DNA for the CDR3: TGTGCCAGCAGCCAAGATTGGAGCACTGAAGCTTTCTTT. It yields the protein CASSQDWSTEAFF.

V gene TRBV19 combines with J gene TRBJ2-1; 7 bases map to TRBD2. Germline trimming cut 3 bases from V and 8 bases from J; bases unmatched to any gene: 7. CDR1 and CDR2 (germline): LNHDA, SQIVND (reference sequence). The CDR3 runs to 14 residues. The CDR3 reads CASSMERGRDEQFF. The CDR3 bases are TGTGCCAGTAGTATGGAGCGGGGCCGGGATGAGCAGTTCTTC.

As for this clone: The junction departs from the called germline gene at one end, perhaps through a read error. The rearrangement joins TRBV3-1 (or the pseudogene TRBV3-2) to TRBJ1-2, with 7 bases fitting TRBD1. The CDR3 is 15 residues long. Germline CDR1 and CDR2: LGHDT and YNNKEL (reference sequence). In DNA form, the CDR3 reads TGTGCCAGCAGCCACAGCAGGGGGACACCCTATGGTTACACCTTC. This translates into CASSHSRGTPYGYTF.